This T cell receptor (beta chain) emerged from a study of Graves' ophthalmopathy and Graves' hyperthyroidism. Broader study findings: The authors also found most expanded thyroid clonotypes above 0.001 frequency in blood. Ophthalmopathy cases were distinguished from stable hyperthyroidism by a 13-signature model, reaching 85% to 90% sensitivity and around 80% specificity.

Amplifying from RNA transcripts, the study obtained TCR beta CDR3 regions. A first-round RT-PCR used HTBI primers, followed by a second-round multiplex PCR. TCRdb recomputed calls from the multiplex PCR reads with MiXCR, one row per CDR3 protein. The repertoire holds almost 750,000 distinct CDR3 sequences, with about 44% as singletons. Exclusion applied to patients with other autoimmune diseases, uncontrolled infections, pregnancy or lactation. The PBMC fraction was derived from roughly 10 ml of fresh peripheral blood. This clonotype was detected a few times. Its target is unknown. CDR1 is SGHAT and CDR2 is FQNNGV in the germline V gene. This CDR3 spans 16 amino acids. V shed 5 bases, J shed 1 base, and the junction held 6 bases outside the gene matches.

The chain is built from TRBV11-2 and TRBJ2-2, with 8 bases identical to TRBD1. This clonotype was obtained from an adult man with Graves' ophthalmopathy. The specimen was peripheral blood. In DNA form, the CDR3 reads TGTGCCAGCAGCCGCAGGGGGACAGGGAACACCGGGGAGCTGTTTTTT. Translation gives CASSRRGTGNTGELFF.